This T cell receptor beta chain was obtained from a study of beta chain features in type 1 diabetes. The entirety of the isolated RNA underwent reverse transcription, so expressed TCRB transcripts were sequenced. TCRdb's table, derived via immunoSEQ multiplex PCR, lists solely in-frame clones and lacks some. The sample has about 900,000 clones; roughly 15% are singletons. Germline V lookup: CDR1 LGHNA, CDR2 YNFKEQ. The length of the CDR3 is 16 residues. Losses at the gene ends were 4 bases for V and 1 base for J; bases not matched to a gene: 8. This clone was counted a few times. J is TRBJ2-7 and V is TRBV4-2; TRBD1 aligns across 9 bases. The TCR sequence derives from a woman under 30 in good health. The sequenced sample consisted of naive CD4+ T cells from blood. The chain's CDR3 is CASSLQPGQGSYEQYF. The CDR3 DNA reads as TGTGCCAGCAGCCTTCAACCGGGACAGGGTTCCTACGAGCAGTACTTC.